The clone carrying this TCR beta chain was detected ten times or more. The data belong to a study of blood T cell repertoires in COVID-19. Here immunoSEQ multiplex PCR was the method, and the copy in TCRdb shows in-frame clones only, minus some. The data show about 520,000 clones, approximately 83% seen once. CDR1 is SNHLY, CDR2 FYNNEI, per germline. This CDR3 has 15 residues. Trimming took 4 bases from V and 5 from J; bases not matched to a gene: 6. This chain links TRBV2 with TRBJ1-5; 9 bases are shared with TRBD1. This sequence originates from a human donor in a cohort sampled during active COVID-19. The sample consisted of peripheral blood. The DNA of the CDR3 is TGTGCCAGCAGTGGAGGACAGGGGATTTATCAGCCCCAGCATTTT. This sequence encodes CASSGGQGIYQPQHF.